The 31 T cell receptor beta chains in this list originate from one sample, sequenced in a study of shared clonotypes between healthy human individuals. Repertoires were generated with immunoSEQ multiplex PCR, while TCRdb's copy carries only in-frame clones and drops some. Of roughly 1 million clones in the sample, 65% to 75% were seen once. Input material: memory CD4+ T cells sorted from blood. Subset of the sample: CD45RA-negative fraction. The receptors stem from a man aged 18-30 years in good health.

The gene calls are TRBV11-2 and TRBJ2-7; 12 bases agree with TRBD2. This CDR3 is built from 17 residues. Germline CDR1 is SGHAT and CDR2 is FQNNGV. V shed 5 bases, J shed 5 bases, and the junction held 13 bases outside the gene matches. CDR3 nucleotides: TGTGCCAGCAGCCCGGGGGCACTAGCGGGAGGCCTTCACGAGCAGTACTTC. Translating it yields CASSPGALAGGLHEQYF.

The chain couples TRBV30 to TRBJ2-2; no reliable D call. The CDR3 consists of 13 residues. Per the germline V gene, CDR1 is GTSNPN and CDR2 is SVGIG (reference sequence). Trimming cost V 2 bases and J 7 bases, with 11 bases left between them. CDR3 amino acids: CAWSLSWGGELFF. The CDR3, as DNA: TGTGCCTGGAGTCTTAGTTGGGGCGGGGAGCTGTTTTTT.

Only a few counts were recorded for this clone. This chain connects TRBV7-2 to TRBJ2-7; tentatively, D is TRBD2 (5 bases). Germline values: CDR1 SGHTA, CDR2 FQGNSA. Trimming left V 5 bases short and J 3 bases short, with 20 bases between. The CDR3 extends over 16 amino acids. The CDR3 here is CASSPPPGNPNYEQYF. Here the CDR3 DNA reads TGTGCCAGCAGCCCGCCCCCCGGGAACCCTAACTACGAGCAGTACTTC.

The CDR3 sequence: CASSVATRAQETQYF. The DNA of the CDR3 is TGTGCCAGCAGCGTAGCTACGAGGGCACAAGAGACCCAGTACTTC. The rearrangement links TRBV9 to TRBJ2-5; D possibly corresponds to TRBD2 (5 bases). CDR1 SGDLS and CDR2 YYNGEE come from the germline V gene. V lost 0 bases, J lost 2 bases, and 11 bases lay in between. This CDR3 contains 15 residues.

The chain has TRBV7-2 and TRBJ1-3, with 7 bases matching TRBD1. Germline CDR1 reads SGHTA; CDR2 reads FQGNSA. CDR3 length: 16 amino acids. J gave up 0 bases and V 5 bases, and 7 bases lay outside the gene matches. Written as DNA, the CDR3 is TGTGCCAGCAGCCTTACAGGGGTCCACTCTGGAAACACCATATATTTT. Its translation: CASSLTGVHSGNTIYF.

The CDR3 here is CASSPGQREKLFF. The CDR3 nucleotides read TGTGCCAGCAGTCCGGGACAGCGTGAAAAACTGTTTTTT. The V and J genes are TRBV6-5 and TRBJ1-4; 7 bases line up with TRBD1. The CDR3 has 13 amino acids. Germline V gene data show CDR1 as MNHEY and CDR2 as SVGAGI. V gave up 5 bases and J gave up 7 bases; unmatched junction bases: 4.

The rearrangement joins TRBV30 to TRBJ2-7; no reliable D call. V shed 3 bases and J shed 4 bases, with 10 bases lying between them. Germline CDR1 is GTSNPN and CDR2 is SVGIG (reference sequence). The CDR3 spans 12 residues. The CDR3 DNA sequence: TGTGCCTGGAGCGCCGTCCGTTACGAGCAGTACTTC. Translation: CAWSAVRYEQYF.

The chain combines TRBV6-6 with TRBJ1-3; no clear D. The germline CDR1 and CDR2 sequences are MNHNY and SVGAGI (reference sequence). V lost 2 bases and J 2 bases, leaving 7 bases between the germline ends. This CDR3 comprises 14 residues. The CDR3 sequence: CASSYGVTGNTIYF. The CDR3 region has the DNA TGTGCCAGCAGTTACGGGGTTACTGGAAACACCATATATTTT.

This chain uses TRBV10-2 with TRBJ1-3; a weak D match, TRBD1 (5 bases). Germline V lookup: CDR1 WSHSY, CDR2 SAAADI. CDR3 length equals 14 residues. Trimming stripped 0 bases from V and 9 bases from J, with 12 bases between. The CDR3 DNA reads as TGCGCCAGCAGTGAGTCGGGACGTGTAGGCACCATATATTTT. Protein: CASSESGRVGTIYF.

This clone was detected only a few times. The chain employs TRBV11-2 and TRBJ2-7; 7 bases line up with TRBD1. Unmatched junction bases numbered 1, after V lost 1 base and J lost 4 bases. Germline CDR1 is SGHAT and CDR2 is FQNNGV. The CDR3 runs to 13 residues. The CDR3 coding sequence is TGTGCCAGCAGCTTAGGGGGACAGTACGAGCAGTACTTC. This codes for CASSLGGQYEQYF. Based on the CDR3 plus reference TRBV11-2 and TRBJ2-7, the full variable domain is EAGVAQSPRYKIIEKRQSVAFWCNPISGHATLYWYQQILGQGPKLLIQFQNNGVVDDSQLPKDRFSAERLKGVDSTLKIQPAKLEDSAVYLCASSLGGQYEQYFGPGTRLTVT.

J is TRBJ1-2 and V is TRBV6-1; D unclear. CDR1 is MNHNS, CDR2 SASEGT, per germline. There are 12 residues in the CDR3. V gave up 5 bases and J gave up 1 base, with 5 bases separating them. In nucleotides, the CDR3 is TGTGCCAGCAGTCACAGTAACTATGGCTACACCTTC. Encoded protein: CASSHSNYGYTF.

This chain uses TRBV6-5 with TRBJ1-4; the D is unclear. V shed 0 bases and J shed 8 bases, with 13 bases lying between them. The CDR3 has 15 residues. Germline lookup yields CDR1 MNHEY and CDR2 SVGAGI. CDR3 sequence: CASSYSWASGEKLFF. Written as DNA, the CDR3 is TGTGCCAGCAGTTACTCGTGGGCCTCGGGGGAAAAACTGTTTTTT.

V gene TRBV11-2 combines with J gene TRBJ2-1; D is perhaps TRBD1 (5 bases). This CDR3 region has 16 residues. Germline lookup yields CDR1 SGHAT and CDR2 FQNNGV. V gave up 5 bases and J gave up 2 bases, with 16 bases separating them. As DNA, the CDR3 is TGTGCCAGCAGCCACAGGACCTTTTCGGCCTACAATGAGCAGTTCTTC. Translating it yields CASSHRTFSAYNEQFF.

The V and J genes are TRBV25-1 and TRBJ2-3, with D unclear. V shed 1 base and J shed 0 bases, with 14 bases lying between them. The CDR3 runs to 17 residues. Looked up from germline, CDR1 is MGHDK and CDR2 is SYGVNS. This CDR3 is CASSEWQEFRSTDTQYF. The DNA of the CDR3 is TGTGCCAGCAGTGAATGGCAGGAGTTTAGGAGCACAGATACGCAGTATTTT.

The rearrangement links TRBV19 to TRBJ1-2; D remains unclear. The CDR3 covers 15 residues. From germline, CDR1 is LNHDA and CDR2 SQIVND (reference sequence). The ends were cut back, 5 bases at V and 4 bases at J, with 17 bases in the middle. CDR3 residues: CASSSGPEASYGYTF. CDR3 nucleotides: TGTGCCAGTAGTTCTGGACCCGAGGCTTCCTATGGCTACACCTTC.

The V gene is TRBV30, the J gene TRBJ2-2; the D is unclear. The V gene lost 4 bases and the J gene lost 1 base, with 10 bases spanning the gap. In germline, CDR1 is GTSNPN, CDR2 SVGIG (reference sequence). This CDR3 comprises 14 residues. The chain's CDR3 is CAWTGALNTGELFF. The CDR3 DNA reads as TGTGCCTGGACTGGCGCGTTGAACACCGGGGAGCTGTTTTTT.

The chain has TRBV6-1 and TRBJ2-7; D ambiguous. The CDR3 is made up of 14 amino acids. Germline assignment: CDR1 MNHNS and CDR2 SASEGT. The ends were cut back, 0 bases at V and 6 bases at J, with 12 bases in the middle. CDR3 sequence reads: CASSEAHGQREQYF. CDR3 DNA sequence: TGTGCCAGCAGTGAAGCGCACGGGCAGCGCGAGCAGTACTTC.

V and J are TRBV28 and TRBJ1-3; D might be TRBD1 (6 bases). Per the germline V gene, CDR1 is MDHEN and CDR2 is SYDVKM. This CDR3 comprises 15 residues. Trimming took off 2 bases at V and 4 bases at J, with 12 bases between the two ends. CDR3: CASSLMGARGNTIYF. CDR3 coding DNA: TGTGCCAGCAGTTTAATGGGGGCGCGGGGAAACACCATATATTTT.

Notes on this clone: This same CDR3 is encoded by further DNA sequences in the sample. The chain has TRBV9 and TRBJ2-2; D gene uncertain. Per the germline V gene, CDR1 is SGDLS and CDR2 is YYNGEE. The V gene lost 0 bases and the J gene lost 2 bases, with 5 bases spanning the gap. The CDR3 loop spans 14 amino acids. In nucleotides, the CDR3 is TGTGCCAGCAGCGTAGGAGATAACACCGGGGAGCTGTTTTTT. As protein: CASSVGDNTGELFF.

The rearrangement links TRBV28 to TRBJ2-2; D unresolved. There are 16 residues in the CDR3. Trimming shortened V by 5 bases and J by 4 bases, and 17 bases separated the two germline ends. Germline V gene lookup returns CDR1 MDHEN and CDR2 SYDVKM. The CDR3, as DNA: TGTGCCAGCAGTAGCCACTCAACACTATTCACCGGGGAGCTGTTTTTT. Translation: CASSSHSTLFTGELFF.

The chain is built from TRBV4-3 and TRBJ2-1; possible D gene TRBD2, 5 bases. The germline V and J ends were trimmed by 0 bases and 9 bases, with 12 bases remaining between them. Germline V lookup: CDR1 LGHNA, CDR2 YSLEER. This CDR3 is built from 14 residues. As DNA, the CDR3 is TGCGCCAGCAGCCAAGAGCTCCTAGAGGGTGAGCAGTTCTTC. Amino acids: CASSQELLEGEQFF.

This clone was observed a few times. The chain combines TRBV9 with TRBJ2-2; perhaps TRBD2 as D (5 bases). Trimming shortened V by 1 base and J by 4 bases, and 20 bases separated the two germline ends. The CDR3 has 18 amino acids. Per germline, CDR1 SGDLS and CDR2 YYNGEE. This chain's CDR3 is CASSVPTDPKRATGELFF. Here the CDR3 DNA reads TGTGCCAGCAGCGTACCGACGGACCCCAAGAGGGCCACCGGGGAGCTGTTTTTT. Variable domain in full (rest from reference TRBV9 and TRBJ2-2): DSGVTQTPKHLITATGQRVTLRCSPRSGDLSVYWYQQSLDQGLQFLIQYYNGEERAKGNILERFSAQQFPDLHSELNLSSLELGDSALYFCASSVPTDPKRATGELFFGEGSRLTVL.

This clone was seen more than once but under ten times. The chain employs TRBV4-3 and TRBJ2-1; TRBD2 aligns across 7 bases. Germline CDR1 is LGHNA and CDR2 is YSLEER. The CDR3 extends over 14 amino acids. Germline trimming cut 0 bases from V and 7 bases from J; bases unmatched to any gene: 3. CDR3 nucleotide sequence: TGCGCCAGCAGCCAAGAGCGACTAGCTAATGAGCAGTTCTTC. This encodes CASSQERLANEQFF.

As regards this clone: The junction and the germline gene differ at one end; a read error may be behind it. The CDR3 DNA reads as TGTGCCAGCAATGAACAGGGGGGAGTTGAGCAGTACTTC. Translating it yields CASNEQGGVEQYF. The chain recombines TRBV6-1 with TRBJ2-7; 8 bases match TRBD1. Germline CDR1 reads MNHNS; CDR2 reads SASEGT. The CDR3 runs to 13 residues.

The sample holds one count of this clone. The gene calls are TRBV27 and TRBJ1-6; no clear D. From germline, CDR1 is MNHEY and CDR2 SMNVEV (reference sequence). CDR3 length equals 17 residues. Trimming cost V 3 bases and J 0 bases, with 12 bases left between them. The CDR3 DNA sequence: TGTGCCAGCAGTTTTGCTCACCTCAGCTCCTATAATTCACCCCTCCACTTT. Translation: CASSFAHLSSYNSPLHF.

In regard to this clone: Other DNA sequences in the sample encode the same CDR3. V is TRBV28 and J is TRBJ1-3; D unresolved. V was pared by 5 bases and J by 0 bases, with 2 bases between. The germline gives CDR1 MDHEN, CDR2 SYDVKM. This CDR3 has 12 amino acids. The CDR3 DNA follows: TGTGCCAGCAGTACCTCTGGAAACACCATATATTTT. This gives the protein CASSTSGNTIYF.

This clone has only one observation. The chain links TRBV4-3 to TRBJ2-2; no firm D call. Per the germline V gene, CDR1 is LGHNA and CDR2 is YSLEER. This CDR3 has 14 residues. Trimming took off 3 bases at V and 8 bases at J, with 13 bases between the two ends. The CDR3 DNA follows: TGCGCCAGCAGCCACATTATCTCAAGTGGGGAGCTGTTTTTT. Translation: CASSHIISSGELFF.

This chain joins TRBV5-1 and TRBJ2-2; 7 bases align to TRBD1. The junction had 8 bases not matched to a gene; V was cut back by 0 bases and J by 6 bases. Germline V gene lookup returns CDR1 SGHRS and CDR2 YFSETQ. The CDR3 sequence is 16 residues long. CDR3: CASSLAVGTAAGELFF. As DNA, the CDR3 is TGCGCCAGCAGCTTGGCTGTCGGGACAGCGGCCGGGGAGCTGTTTTTT.

This chain joins TRBV6-1 and TRBJ1-2, with a weak D call TRBD1 (5 bases). The CDR3 has 13 amino acids. Trimming took 5 bases from V and 2 from J, leaving 9 bases between them. Germline V CDR1 and CDR2: MNHNS, SASEGT. The CDR3 protein is CASSTGRNYGYTF. The CDR3 coding sequence is TGTGCCAGCAGTACGGGACGGAACTATGGCTACACCTTC.

This clone was seen only once. The chain links TRBV10-3 to TRBJ1-5; D is perhaps TRBD1 (5 bases). The germline V gene has CDR1 ENHRY and CDR2 SYGVKD. The CDR3 covers 15 residues. The ends were cut back, 0 bases at V and 3 bases at J, with 9 bases in the middle. CDR3 in DNA: TGTGCCATCAGTGAGTCAGGGGCCCTCAATCAGCCCCAGCATTTT. This encodes CAISESGALNQPQHF.

The chain is built from TRBV7-9 and TRBJ2-3; 9 bases agree with TRBD1. This CDR3 is 14 amino acids long. V dropped 5 bases and J dropped 6; count of bases not matched to a gene: 6. Germline CDR1 reads SEHNR; CDR2 reads FQNEAQ (reference sequence). In DNA form, the CDR3 reads TGTGCCAGCAGCCGGGACAGGGCCGTGGATACGCAGTATTTT. Protein sequence: CASSRDRAVDTQYF.